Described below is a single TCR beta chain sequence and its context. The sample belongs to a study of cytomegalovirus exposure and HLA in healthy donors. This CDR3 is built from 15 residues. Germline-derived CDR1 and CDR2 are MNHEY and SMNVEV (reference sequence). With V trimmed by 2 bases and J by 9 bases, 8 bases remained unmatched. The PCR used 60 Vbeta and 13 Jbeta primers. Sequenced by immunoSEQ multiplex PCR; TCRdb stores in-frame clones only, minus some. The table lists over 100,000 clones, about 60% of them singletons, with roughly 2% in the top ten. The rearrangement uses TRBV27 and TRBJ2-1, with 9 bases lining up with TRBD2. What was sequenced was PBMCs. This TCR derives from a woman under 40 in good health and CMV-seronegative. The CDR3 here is CASSLRAGGRGEQFF. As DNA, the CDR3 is TGTGCCAGCAGTTTACGAGCGGGAGGAAGGGGTGAGCAGTTCTTC.